This T cell receptor (beta chain) was recorded in a study of CD8 T cells in ankylosing spondylitis. TCRdb processed the 5' RACE reads anew with MiXCR; each CDR3 protein has one entry. The profile shows about 130,000 distinct CDR3 sequences, around 9.7% of them singletons. Study observations and caveats: Relatively scarce in peripheral blood, disease-linked clones were CD8+.

This clonotype has at least ten counts. Its antigen is not known. The CDR3 runs 13 residues. Unmatched junction bases numbered 5, after V lost 5 bases and J lost 5 bases. Looked up from germline, CDR1 is SGHTA and CDR2 is FQGNSA. This receptor was identified in a male donor with ankylosing spondylitis or in good health (not recorded which). The rearrangement links TRBV7-2 to TRBJ2-5, with 7 bases that match TRBD1. Material: blood, either unsorted or a sorted T cell fraction (not recorded which). CDR3 sequence reads: CASSQGQAETQYF. The CDR3 region has the DNA TGTGCCAGCAGCCAAGGACAGGCGGAGACCCAGTACTTC.